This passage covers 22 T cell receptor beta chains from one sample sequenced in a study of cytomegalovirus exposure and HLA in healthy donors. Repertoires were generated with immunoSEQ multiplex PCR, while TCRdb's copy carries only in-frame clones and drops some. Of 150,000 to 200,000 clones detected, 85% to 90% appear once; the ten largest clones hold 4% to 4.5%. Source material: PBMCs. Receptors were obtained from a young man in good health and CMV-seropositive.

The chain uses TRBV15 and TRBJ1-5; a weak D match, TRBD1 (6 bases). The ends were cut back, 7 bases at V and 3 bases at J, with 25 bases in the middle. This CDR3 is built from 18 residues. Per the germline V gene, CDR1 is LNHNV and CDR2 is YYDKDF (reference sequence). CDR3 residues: CATTTRAQGLLFNQPQHF. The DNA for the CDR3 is TGTGCCACCACTACGCGGGCGCAGGGGCTCCTGTTCAATCAGCCCCAGCATTTT.

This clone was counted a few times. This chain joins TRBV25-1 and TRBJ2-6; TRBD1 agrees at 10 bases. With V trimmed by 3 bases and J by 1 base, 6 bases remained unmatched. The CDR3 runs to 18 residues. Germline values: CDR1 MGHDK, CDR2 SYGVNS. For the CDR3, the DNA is TGTGCCAGCAGTGACGGGACAGGGGAAATATCTGGGGCCAACGTCCTGACTTTC. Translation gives CASSDGTGEISGANVLTF.

CDR3 protein: CASRREDGELFF. CDR3 nucleotide sequence: TGCGCCAGCCGGAGAGAGGACGGGGAGCTGTTTTTT. J is TRBJ2-2 and V is TRBV5-1; D is unresolved. This CDR3 has 12 amino acids. Trimming removed 7 bases from V and 7 bases from J, with 11 bases in between. Germline-derived CDR1 and CDR2 are SGHRS and YFSETQ.

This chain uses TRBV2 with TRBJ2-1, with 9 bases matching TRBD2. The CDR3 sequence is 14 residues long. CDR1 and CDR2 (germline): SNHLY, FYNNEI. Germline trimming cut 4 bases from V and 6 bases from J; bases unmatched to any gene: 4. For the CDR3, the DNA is TGTGCCAGCAGTGGACTAGCGGCAACCAATGAGCAGTTCTTC. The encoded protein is CASSGLAATNEQFF. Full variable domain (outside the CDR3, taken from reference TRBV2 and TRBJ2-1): EPEVTQTPSHQVTQMGQEVILRCVPISNHLYFYWYRQILGQKVEFLVSFYNNEISEKSEIFDDQFSVERPDGSNFTLKIRSTKLEDSAMYFCASSGLAATNEQFFGPGTRLTVL.

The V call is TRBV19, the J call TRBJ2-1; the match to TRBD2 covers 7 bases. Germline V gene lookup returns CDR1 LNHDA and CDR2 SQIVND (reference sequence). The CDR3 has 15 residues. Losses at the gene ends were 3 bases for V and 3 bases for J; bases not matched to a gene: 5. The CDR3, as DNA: TGTGCCAGTAGTATTGGAGCGGGAAGCTACAATGAGCAGTTCTTC. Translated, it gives CASSIGAGSYNEQFF. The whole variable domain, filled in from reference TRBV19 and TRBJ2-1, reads DGGITQSPKYLFRKEGQNVTLSCEQNLNHDAMYWYRQDPGQGLRLIYYSQIVNDFQKGDIAEGYSVSREKKESFPLTVTSAQKNPTAFYLCASSIGAGSYNEQFFGPGTRLTVL.

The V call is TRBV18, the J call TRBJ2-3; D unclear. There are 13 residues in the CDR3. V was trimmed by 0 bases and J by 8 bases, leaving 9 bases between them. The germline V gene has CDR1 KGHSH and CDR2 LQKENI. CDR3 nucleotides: TGTGCCAGCTCACCACCGACTGAAGGTACGCAGTATTTT. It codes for CASSPPTEGTQYF.

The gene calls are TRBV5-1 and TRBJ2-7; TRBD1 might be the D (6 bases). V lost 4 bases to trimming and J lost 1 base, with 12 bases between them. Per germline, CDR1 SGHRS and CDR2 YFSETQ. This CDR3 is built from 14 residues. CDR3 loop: CASSKEQGSYEQYF. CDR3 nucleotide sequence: TGCGCCAGCAGCAAGGAACAGGGTTCCTACGAGCAGTACTTC.

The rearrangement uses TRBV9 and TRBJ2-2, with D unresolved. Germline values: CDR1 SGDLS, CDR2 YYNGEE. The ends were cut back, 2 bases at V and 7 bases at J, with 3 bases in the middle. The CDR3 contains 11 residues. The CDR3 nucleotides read TGTGCCAGCAGCGTTAGCGGGGAGCTGTTTTTT. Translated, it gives CASSVSGELFF.

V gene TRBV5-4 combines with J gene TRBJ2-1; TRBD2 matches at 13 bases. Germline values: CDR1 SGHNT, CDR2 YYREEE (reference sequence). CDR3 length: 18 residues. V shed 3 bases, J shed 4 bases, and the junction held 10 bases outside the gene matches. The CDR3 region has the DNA TGTGCCAGCAGCTCCCCCCTACTAGCGGGAGGGCCGTACAATGAGCAGTTCTTC. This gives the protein CASSSPLLAGGPYNEQFF.

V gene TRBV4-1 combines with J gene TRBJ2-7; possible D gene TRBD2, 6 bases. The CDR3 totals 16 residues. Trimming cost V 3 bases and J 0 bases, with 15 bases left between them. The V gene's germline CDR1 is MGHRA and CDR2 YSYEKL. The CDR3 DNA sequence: TGCGCCAGCAGCCACGTTCTTGGGGGGAGCTCCTACGAGCAGTACTTC. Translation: CASSHVLGGSSYEQYF.

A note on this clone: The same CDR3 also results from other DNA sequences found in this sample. CDR3 nucleotide sequence: TGTGCCAGCAGTTACGAGCGGAGCTCCTACAATGAGCAGTTCTTC. This translates into CASSYERSSYNEQFF. The chain is built from TRBV6-6 and TRBJ2-1, with D possibly TRBD2 on 5 matching bases. Germline V CDR1 and CDR2: MNHNY, SVGAGI (reference sequence). The CDR3 sequence is 15 residues long. Trimming stripped 2 bases from V and 0 bases from J, with 8 bases between.

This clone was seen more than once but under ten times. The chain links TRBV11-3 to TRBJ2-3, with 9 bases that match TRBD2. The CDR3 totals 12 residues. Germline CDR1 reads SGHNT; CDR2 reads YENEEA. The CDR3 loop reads CGSSGNTDTQYF. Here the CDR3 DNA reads TGTGGGTCTAGCGGGAACACAGATACGCAGTATTTT.

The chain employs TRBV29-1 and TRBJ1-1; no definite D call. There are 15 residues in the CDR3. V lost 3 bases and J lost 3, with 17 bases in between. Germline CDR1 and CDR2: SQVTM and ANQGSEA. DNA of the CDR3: TGCAGCGTTGATAAATGGGTTCAGGAGGACACTGAAGCTTTCTTT. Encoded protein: CSVDKWVQEDTEAFF.

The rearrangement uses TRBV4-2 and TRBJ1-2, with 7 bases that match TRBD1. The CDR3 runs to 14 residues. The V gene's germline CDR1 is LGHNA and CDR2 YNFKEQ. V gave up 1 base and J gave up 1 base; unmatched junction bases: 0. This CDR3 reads CASSQGDSNYGYTF. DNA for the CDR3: TGTGCCAGCAGCCAAGGGGACAGTAACTATGGCTACACCTTC.

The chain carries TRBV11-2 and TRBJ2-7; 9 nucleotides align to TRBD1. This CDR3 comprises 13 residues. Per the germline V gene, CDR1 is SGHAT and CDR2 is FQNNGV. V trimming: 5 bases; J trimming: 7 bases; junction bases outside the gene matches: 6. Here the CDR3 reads CASSPGTGREQYF. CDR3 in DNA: TGTGCCAGCAGCCCCGGGACAGGGAGGGAGCAGTACTTC.

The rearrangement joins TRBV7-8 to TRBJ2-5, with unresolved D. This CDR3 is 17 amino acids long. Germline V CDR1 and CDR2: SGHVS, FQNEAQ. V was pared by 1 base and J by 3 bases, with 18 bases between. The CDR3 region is CASSLVARPLRKETQYF. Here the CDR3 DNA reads TGTGCCAGCAGCTTAGTAGCTCGCCCCCTCCGAAAAGAGACCCAGTACTTC.

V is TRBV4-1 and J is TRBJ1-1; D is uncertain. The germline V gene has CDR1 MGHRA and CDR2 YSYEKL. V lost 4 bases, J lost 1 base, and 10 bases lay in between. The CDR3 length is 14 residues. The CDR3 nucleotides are TGCGCCAGCAGCCCCCCCCGGAGGAACACTGAAGCTTTCTTT. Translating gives CASSPPRRNTEAFF.

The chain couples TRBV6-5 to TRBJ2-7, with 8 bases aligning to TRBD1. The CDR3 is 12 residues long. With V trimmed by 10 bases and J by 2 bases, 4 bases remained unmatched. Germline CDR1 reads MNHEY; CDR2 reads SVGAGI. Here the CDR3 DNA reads TGTGCCACCAAGACAGGGGCCTACGAGCAGTACTTC. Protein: CATKTGAYEQYF.

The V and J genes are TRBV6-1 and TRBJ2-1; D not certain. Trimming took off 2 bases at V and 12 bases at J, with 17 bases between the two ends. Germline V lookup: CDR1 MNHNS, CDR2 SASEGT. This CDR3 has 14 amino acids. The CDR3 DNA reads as TGTGCCAGCAGTGAATCGTATAGTCTAGGTAGGCAGTTCTTC. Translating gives CASSESYSLGRQFF.

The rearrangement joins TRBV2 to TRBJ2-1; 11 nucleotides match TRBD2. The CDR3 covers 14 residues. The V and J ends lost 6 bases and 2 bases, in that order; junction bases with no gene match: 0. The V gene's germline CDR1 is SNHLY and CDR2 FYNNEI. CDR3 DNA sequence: TGTGCCAGCAGGACTAGCGGGACCTACAATGAGCAGTTCTTC. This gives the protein CASRTSGTYNEQFF. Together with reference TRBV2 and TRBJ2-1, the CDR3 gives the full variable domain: EPEVTQTPSHQVTQMGQEVILRCVPISNHLYFYWYRQILGQKVEFLVSFYNNEISEKSEIFDDQFSVERPDGSNFTLKIRSTKLEDSAMYFCASRTSGTYNEQFFGPGTRLTVL.

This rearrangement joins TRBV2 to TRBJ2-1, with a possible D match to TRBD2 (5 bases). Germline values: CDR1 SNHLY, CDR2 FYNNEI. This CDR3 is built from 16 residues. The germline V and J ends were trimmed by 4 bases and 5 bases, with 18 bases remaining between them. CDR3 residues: CASSGGGRAGDNEQFF. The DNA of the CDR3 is TGTGCCAGCAGTGGAGGAGGACGGGCCGGCGACAATGAGCAGTTCTTC.

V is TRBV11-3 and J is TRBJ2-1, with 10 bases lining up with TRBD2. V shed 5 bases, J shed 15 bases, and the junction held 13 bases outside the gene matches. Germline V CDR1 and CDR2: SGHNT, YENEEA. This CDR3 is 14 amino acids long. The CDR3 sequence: CASSRGTAGGKRFF. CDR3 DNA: TGTGCCAGCAGCCGCGGGACAGCGGGAGGGAAAAGGTTCTTC.